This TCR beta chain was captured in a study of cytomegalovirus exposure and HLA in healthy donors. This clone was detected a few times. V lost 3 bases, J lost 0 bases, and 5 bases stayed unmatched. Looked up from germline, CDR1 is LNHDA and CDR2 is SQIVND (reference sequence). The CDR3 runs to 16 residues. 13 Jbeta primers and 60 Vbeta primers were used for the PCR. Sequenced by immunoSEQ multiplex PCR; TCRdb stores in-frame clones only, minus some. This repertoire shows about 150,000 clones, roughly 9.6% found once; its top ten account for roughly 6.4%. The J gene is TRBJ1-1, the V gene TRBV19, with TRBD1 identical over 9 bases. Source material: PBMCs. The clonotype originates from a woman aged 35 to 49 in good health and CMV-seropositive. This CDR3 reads CASSIVGTGMNTEAFF. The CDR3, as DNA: TGTGCCAGTAGTATCGTTGGGACAGGGATGAACACTGAAGCTTTCTTT.